This is a list of T cell receptor beta chains from one sample in a study of breast tumors, draining lymph nodes, adjacent tissues. MiXCR was run by TCRdb on the multiplex PCR reads, yielding one entry per CDR3 protein. This table has 15,000 to 20,000 distinct CDR3 sequences, 55% to 75% appearing once. Sequencing was carried out using tumor-adjacent breast tissue. The receptors were sampled from a female donor with breast cancer. Some clones in this sample may be carry-over from other donors' samples. The CDR3 runs from the conserved cysteine through the conserved F or W. A D gene is named only where the DNA matches it firmly. Clone size, where shown, is once, few, many, or a class for clones that have expanded.

>medium-sized|TRBJ2-1|-|TRBV6-5
CASSYSHRYNEQFF
TGTGCCAGCAGTTACTCACACAGGTACAATGAGCAGTTCTTC
>-|TRBJ1-4|TRBD1|TRBV19
CASSAPGQGFGGKLFF
TGTGCCAGTAGTGCCCCGGGACAGGGGTTCGGAGGAAAACTGTTTTTT
>-|TRBJ1-6|-|TRBV9
CASTVAGGSGSSLHF
TGTGCCAGCACAGTAGCGGGGGGGAGTGGTTCATCCCTCCACTTT
>-|TRBJ1-2|-|TRBV7-2
CASSLIGQSVRGGYTF
TGCGCCAGCAGCTTAATCGGACAGAGTGTCCGGGGAGGCTACACCTTC
>-|TRBJ2-5|-|TRBV9
CASSKAGAEETQSF
TGTGCCAGCAGCAAGGCGGGGGCTGAGGAGACCCAGTCCTTC
>once|TRBJ2-2|TRBD2|TRBV19
CASSIGLAGFTGELFF
TGTGCCAGTAGTATCGGGCTAGCGGGATTCACCGGGGAGCTGTTTTTT
>many|TRBJ2-3|TRBD2|TRBV11-2
CASSFLSGGRSEGTQYF
TGTGCCAGCAGCTTTTTGAGCGGGGGCCGCTCCGAAGGGACGCAGTATTTT
>-|TRBJ2-5|-|TRBV2
CASSEALAFQETQYF
TGTGCCAGCAGTGAAGCGCTAGCCTTCCAAGAGACCCAGTACTTC
>-|TRBJ2-3|-|TRBV20-1
CSARDGRGADTQYF
TGCAGTGCTAGAGATGGTAGGGGCGCAGATACGCAGTATTTT
>few|TRBJ2-1|-|TRBV9
CASSVDPSPVGPEQFF
TGTGCCAGCAGCGTAGACCCTAGCCCCGTTGGTCCAGAGCAGTTCTTC
>many|TRBJ1-1|TRBD1|TRBV20-1
CSAYRQGTVNTEAFF
TGCAGTGCCTACCGACAGGGTACGGTTAACACTGAAGCTTTCTTT
>-|TRBJ2-1|TRBD1|TRBV7-8
CASSLGTGADEQFF
TGTGCCAGCAGCTTAGGGACAGGGGCCGATGAGCAGTTCTTC
>many|TRBJ2-3|-|TRBV11-2
CASSSSSDTQYF
TGTGCCAGCAGCTCTTCTTCAGATACGCAGTATTTT
>medium-sized|TRBJ1-5|-|TRBV20-1
CSVGTKHSQPQHF
TGCAGTGTTGGGACAAAGCATAGTCAGCCCCAGCATTTT
>many|TRBJ2-1|-|TRBV6-5
CASSYSRGSSDEQFF
TGTGCCAGCAGTTACTCGAGAGGGTCTAGCGATGAGCAGTTCTTC
>-|TRBJ1-6|-|TRBV7-9
CASSSSGSPLHF
TGTGCCAGCAGCTCCTCGGGTTCACCCCTCCACTTT
>-|TRBJ1-2|TRBD1|TRBV7-9
CASSRSGQGNYGYTF
TGTGCCAGCAGCCGATCGGGACAGGGCAACTATGGCTACACCTTC
>once|TRBJ2-3|TRBD1|TRBV2
CADRDRGVDTQYF
TGTGCGGACCGGGACAGGGGGGTAGATACGCAGTATTTT
>once|TRBJ1-2|-|TRBV7-9
CASSFYSTFGYTF
TGTGCCAGCAGCTTCTACTCCACGTTTGGCTACACCTTC
>-|TRBJ2-3|-|TRBV11-3
CASSSLATDNTQYF
TGTGCCAGCAGCTCCCTGGCTACCGATAATACGCAGTATTTT
>many|TRBJ2-7|-|TRBV3-1
CASSHKLALYEQCF
TGTGCCAGCAGCCACAAACTTGCCCTCTACGAGCAGTGCTTC
>-|TRBJ2-7|-|TRBV29-1
CSVEGTESSYEQYF
TGCAGCGTTGAAGGGACGGAAAGCTCCTACGAGCAGTACTTC
>large|TRBJ1-3|-|TRBV30
CAWAPMGGEFGNTIYF
TGTGCCTGGGCCCCCATGGGAGGCGAGTTTGGAAACACCATATATTTT
>once|TRBJ1-3|-|TRBV7-9
CASSPALAGNTIYF
TGTGCCAGCAGCCCGGCACTAGCTGGAAACACCATATATTTT
>many|TRBJ1-2|-|TRBV7-6
CASSRGRAFRGYTF
TGTGCCAGCAGCCGGGGCAGGGCCTTTCGAGGCTACACCTTC
>-|TRBJ2-5|TRBD2|TRBV20-1
CSARSSGGRGTQYF
TGCAGTGCTAGATCTAGCGGGGGACGTGGGACCCAGTACTTC
>large|TRBJ2-3|TRBD2|TRBV7-9
CASSSRGGGTDTQYF
TGTGCCAGCAGCTCGCGGGGGGGCGGCACAGATACGCAGTATTTT
>-|TRBJ1-2|-|TRBV19
CASSDTGQLGYTF
TGTGCCAGCAGCGACACGGGCCAACTTGGCTACACCTTC
>medium-sized|TRBJ2-7|-|TRBV14
CASSQDGSLWPYEQYF
TGTGCCAGCAGCCAAGATGGGAGTCTTTGGCCCTACGAGCAGTACTTC
>-|TRBJ1-3|-|TRBV29-1
CSARPFSGNTIYF
TGCAGCGCACGCCCTTTCTCTGGAAACACCATATATTTT
>-|TRBJ1-4|-|TRBV14
CASSQMGLRLFF
TGTGCCAGCAGCCAAATGGGGTTACGACTGTTTTTT
>-|TRBJ1-2|-|TRBV6-5
CASSLTTGSYGYTF
TGTGCCAGCAGTTTGACTACAGGGTCCTATGGCTACACCTTC
>many|TRBJ1-1|-|TRBV5-6
CASSFIGWSGNTEAFF
TGTGCCAGCAGCTTTATTGGGTGGTCGGGGAACACTGAAGCTTTCTTT
>-|TRBJ1-6|TRBD1|TRBV2
CATDGTGSSPLHF
TGTGCCACCGACGGGACAGGGAGTTCACCCCTCCACTTT
>-|TRBJ2-3|-|TRBV7-6
CASSSDQSTQYF
TGTGCCAGCAGCTCGGACCAGAGTACGCAGTATTTT
>-|TRBJ1-2|-|TRBV14
CASSQENPARVYYGYTF
TGTGCCAGCAGCCAAGAAAACCCTGCCAGGGTTTACTATGGCTACACCTTC
>many|TRBJ1-2|-|TRBV28
CASSLRQDSLYGYTF
TGTGCCAGCAGTTTAAGACAGGACAGCCTTTATGGCTACACCTTC
>-|TRBJ2-3|-|TRBV11-3
CASSTRQGTDTQYF
TGTGCCAGCAGCACGCGACAGGGCACAGATACGCAGTATTTT
>-|TRBJ1-6|-|TRBV5-6
CASSLNGGSGSPLHF
TGTGCCAGCAGCCTCAATGGGGGGAGTGGTTCACCCCTCCACTTT
>once|TRBJ1-6|-|TRBV9
CASSMASSGNSPLHF
TGTGCCAGCAGCATGGCGTCCAGCGGTAATTCACCCCTCCACTTT
>-|TRBJ2-1|TRBD1|TRBV29-1
CSGGQGTSNEQFF
TGCAGCGGGGGACAGGGGACAAGCAATGAGCAGTTCTTC
>many|TRBJ1-4|-|TRBV19
CASRGSATNEKLFF
TGTGCCAGTAGGGGCTCCGCAACTAATGAAAAACTGTTTTTT
>many|TRBJ1-2|-|TRBV6-1
CAISNLFLYGYTF
TGTGCCATCAGCAATCTTTTCCTCTATGGCTACACCTTC
>-|TRBJ2-3|-|TRBV9
CASSVGDRHTQYF
TGTGCCAGCAGCGTAGGGGACCGTCATACGCAGTATTTT
>-|TRBJ1-2|TRBD1|TRBV19
CASSTRQGIGYTF
TGTGCCAGTAGTACTCGACAGGGGATCGGCTACACCTTC